The clone carrying this T cell receptor beta chain has only one observation. What it binds is not known. These data originate in a study of shared clonotypes between healthy human individuals. Across the study: There were three CD4 naive, three CD4 memory, two CD8 naive and one CD8 memory plates per donor. Notes on the study in general: Naive subsets generally had larger estimated richness than memory subsets.

The study separated CD4+ cells into CD45RA+ naive and CD45RA-negative memory subsets. Original data processing: ImmunoSEQ output lacked quality scores and full-length reads, limiting matched filtering. Generated by immunoSEQ multiplex PCR, the TCRdb table keeps only in-frame clones and is missing some. V and J calls plus clone size are reproduced from that table; the DNA served to infer D and trimming. Here the sample spans 2 million to 2.5 million clones, less than 95% being singletons. CDR3 length: 16 residues. V gave up 3 bases and J gave up 6 bases; unmatched junction bases: 11. Germline loops: CDR1 SGDLS, CDR2 YYNGEE.

The clonotype was recovered from a man aged 18-30 years in good health. Some clones in this sample may be carry-over from other donors' samples. The V gene is TRBV9, the J gene TRBJ2-1; 8 bases are a match to TRBD2. Source material: naive CD4+ T cells from PBMCs. Subset here: CD45RA+ positively selected. CDR3 in amino acids: CASSAPQREFRNEQFF. CDR3 DNA: TGTGCCAGCAGCGCCCCCCAGCGGGAGTTCCGCAATGAGCAGTTCTTC.